This TCR beta chain came from a study of blood T cell repertoires in COVID-19. Overall study: The United States, Italy and Spain supplied acute and convalescent COVID-19 samples.

Per germline, CDR1 SGHRS and CDR2 YFSETQ. The CDR3 is 16 amino acids. V lost 3 bases, J lost 0 bases, and 5 bases stayed unmatched. Residents of 24 US areas, aged roughly 18 to 89 years, made up the participants. Participant-given clinical history determined each cohort assignment. The data were produced by immunoSEQ multiplex PCR, yet TCRdb's version contains in-frame clones alone and is incomplete. The sample shows about 480,000 clones, around 89% of them seen only once. This clonotype originated in a woman aged 40 to 49 who had recovered from COVID-19. The sample consisted of PBMCs or T cells enriched from blood (not recorded which). The chain links TRBV5-1 to TRBJ1-3; 8 nucleotides agree with TRBD1. CDR3 coding DNA: TGCGCCAGCAGCTGGGCAGGGGGCCGCTCTGGAAACACCATATATTTT. Translation: CASSWAGGRSGNTIYF.